This entry is about one TCR beta chain. Its antigen is unknown. Base-call qualities are not available, and no considerably larger clone is one nucleotide away. The sample comes from a study of blood T cell repertoires in COVID-19 (dated by TCRdb to about 2020). Study-wide context: The collaborator samples originated in the United States, Italy and Spain and spanned the acute and convalescent phases of COVID-19. The prospective study material was composed of cDNA or gDNA derived from T cells, B-cell-depleted T cells, or PBMCs. The dataset comprised deeply sampled blood TCRbeta repertoires from subjects exposed to, actively infected with, or recovered from COVID-19. A freely available public database, intended as a resource for researchers studying the immune response to SARS-CoV-2, is where the repertoires were released. The samples were drawn from two sources: the first 160 participants of the ongoing ImmuneRACE study, and 950 to 1,500 subjects contributed by 6 global collaborators. The sample metadata nearly always contained a de-identified subject ID, COVID-19 status, age in years and sex. Where HLA class I and class II types were available, the types were taken from metadata supplied by the sample provider, not from assay-based typing.

The immunoSEQ Assay, a bias-controlled multiplex PCR, was used to amplify TCRbeta CDR3 regions from genomic DNA. Processing in the source paper ran as follows. Within the assay, amplification of reference gene primers was used to estimate how many nucleated cells each sample contained. To quantify the absolute abundance of each unique TCRbeta CDR3 rearrangement, sequence reads were collapsed and filtered. For each sample, productive Simpson clonality was calculated as the square root of Simpson's diversity index over productive rearrangements. The clones in this table, taken by TCRdb from immuneACCESS, are in-frame only. Not every clone is retained; where verified, under half of the shortfall comes from an unresolved V gene, and the cause of the rest is unknown. The V and J calls and clone size were taken over from that table, and D and trimming were inferred from the DNA. The sample contains tens of thousands of clones, roughly 89% of them found a single time. Of the sample, more than 5% falls within the top ten clones.

The investigation overall reported the following: Clinical and demographic metadata were provided uncurated, with the amount varying by source and participant.

There are 15 amino acids in the CDR3, from cysteine to phenylalanine inclusive. Only the CDR3 DNA stays, 45 bases, in frame from base 1. V is shortened by 5 bases, J by 0 bases, and the region joining them spans 13 bases. For CDR1 and CDR2, the germline V gene lists SGHVS and FNYEAQ. At one collaborating source in Seattle, patients were enrolled during active infection and were followed longitudinally through the course of disease. Each collaborating institution followed its own protocols to collect whole blood in K2EDTA tubes. Collaborator samples were shipped for TCRbeta analysis as frozen whole blood, isolated PBMCs, or DNA extracted from either sample type.

The sequenced sample consisted of peripheral blood. This receptor chain uses TRBV7-6 and TRBJ1-1, with the identity of the D gene unclear. This TCR was sampled from a man between 60 and 70 years old with COVID-19, enrolled during active disease. The CDR3 here reads CASSPAVRMNTEAFF. In nucleotides, the sequence is TGTGCCAGCAGCCCAGCGGTACGAATGAACACTGAAGCTTTCTTT. Full variable domain (CDR3 extended with the reference TRBV7-6 and TRBJ1-1 proteins): GAGVSQSPRYKVTKRGQDVALRCDPISGHVSLYWYRQALGQGPEFLTYFNYEAQQDKSGLPNDRFSAERPEGSISTLTIQRTEQRDSAMYRCASSPAVRMNTEAFFGQGTRLTVV.